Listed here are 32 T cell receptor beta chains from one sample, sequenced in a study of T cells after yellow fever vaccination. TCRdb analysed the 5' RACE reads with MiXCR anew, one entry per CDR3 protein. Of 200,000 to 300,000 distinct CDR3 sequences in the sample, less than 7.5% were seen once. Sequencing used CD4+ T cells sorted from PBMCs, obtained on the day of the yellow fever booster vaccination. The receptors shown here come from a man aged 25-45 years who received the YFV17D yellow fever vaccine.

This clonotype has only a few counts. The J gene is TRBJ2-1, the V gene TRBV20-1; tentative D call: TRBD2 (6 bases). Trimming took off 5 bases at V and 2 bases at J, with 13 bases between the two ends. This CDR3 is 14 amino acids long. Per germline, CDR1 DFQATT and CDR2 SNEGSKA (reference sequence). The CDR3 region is CSAEPGLPYNEQFF. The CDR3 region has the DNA TGCAGTGCTGAACCGGGACTCCCCTACAATGAGCAGTTCTTC.

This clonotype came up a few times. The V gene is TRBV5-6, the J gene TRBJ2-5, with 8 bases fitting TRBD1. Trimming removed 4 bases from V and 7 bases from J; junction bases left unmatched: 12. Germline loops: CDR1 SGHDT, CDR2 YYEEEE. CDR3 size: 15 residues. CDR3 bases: TGTGCCAGCAGCAGGACGGACAGGGACTTGTCGACCCAGTACTTC. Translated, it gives CASSRTDRDLSTQYF.

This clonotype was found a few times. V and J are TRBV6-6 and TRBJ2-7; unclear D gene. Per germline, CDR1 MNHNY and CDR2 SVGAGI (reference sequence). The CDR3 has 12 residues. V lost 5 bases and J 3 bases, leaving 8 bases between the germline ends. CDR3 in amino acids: CASSPTNYEQYF. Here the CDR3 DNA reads TGTGCCAGCAGTCCTACAAACTACGAGCAGTACTTC.

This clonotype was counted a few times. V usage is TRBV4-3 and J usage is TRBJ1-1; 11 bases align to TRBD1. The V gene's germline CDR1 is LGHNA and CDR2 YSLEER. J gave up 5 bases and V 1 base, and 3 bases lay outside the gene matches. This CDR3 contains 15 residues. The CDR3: CASSQAGTGGTEAFF. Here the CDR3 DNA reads TGCGCCAGCAGCCAAGCCGGGACAGGGGGTACTGAAGCTTTCTTT.

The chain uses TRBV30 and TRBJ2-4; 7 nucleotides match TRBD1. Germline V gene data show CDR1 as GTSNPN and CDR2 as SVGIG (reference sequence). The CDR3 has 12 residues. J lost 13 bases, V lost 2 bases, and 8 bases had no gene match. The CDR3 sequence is CAWSRQGKRQYF. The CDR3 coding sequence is TGTGCCTGGAGTAGACAGGGTAAAAGGCAGTACTTC. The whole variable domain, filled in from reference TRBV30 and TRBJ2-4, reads SQTIHQWPATLVQPVGSPLSLECTVEGTSNPNLYWYRQAAGRGLQLLFYSVGIGQISSEVPQNLSASRPQDRQFILSSKKLLLSDSGFYLCAWSRQGKRQYFGAGTRLSVL.

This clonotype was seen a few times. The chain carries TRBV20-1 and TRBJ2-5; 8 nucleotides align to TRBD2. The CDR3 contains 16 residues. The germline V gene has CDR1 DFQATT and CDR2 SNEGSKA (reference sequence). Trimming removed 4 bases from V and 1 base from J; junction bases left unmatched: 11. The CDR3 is CSATTGLADLQETQYF. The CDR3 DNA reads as TGCAGTGCTACCACCGGACTAGCTGACCTCCAAGAGACCCAGTACTTC.

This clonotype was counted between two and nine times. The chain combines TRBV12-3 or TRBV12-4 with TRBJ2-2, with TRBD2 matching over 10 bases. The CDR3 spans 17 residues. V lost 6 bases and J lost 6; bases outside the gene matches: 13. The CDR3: CASRPLAGVRGAGELFF. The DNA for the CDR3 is TGTGCCAGCAGGCCTCTAGCGGGAGTAAGGGGTGCCGGGGAGCTGTTTTTT.

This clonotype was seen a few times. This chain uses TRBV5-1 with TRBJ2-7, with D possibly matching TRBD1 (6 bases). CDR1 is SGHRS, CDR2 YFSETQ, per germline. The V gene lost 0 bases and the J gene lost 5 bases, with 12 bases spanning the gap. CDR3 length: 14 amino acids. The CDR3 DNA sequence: TGCGCCAGCAGCTTGGGGCAGGGGTGGGACGAGCAGTACTTC. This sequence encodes CASSLGQGWDEQYF. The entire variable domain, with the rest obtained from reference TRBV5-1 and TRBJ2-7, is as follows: KAGVTQTPRYLIKTRGQQVTLSCSPISGHRSVSWYQQTPGQGLQFLFEYFSETQRNKGNFPGRFSGRQFSNSRSEMNVSTLELGDSALYLCASSLGQGWDEQYFGPGTRLTVT.

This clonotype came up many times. The DNA for the CDR3 is TGTGCCAGCAGCTTAGCGCGGTCCAAGGTTGAGCAGTACTTC. Its translation: CASSLARSKVEQYF. This rearrangement joins TRBV7-2 to TRBJ2-7, with no clear D. V gave up 0 bases and J gave up 7 bases, with 13 bases separating them. The CDR3 runs 14 residues. From germline, CDR1 is SGHTA and CDR2 FQGNSA.

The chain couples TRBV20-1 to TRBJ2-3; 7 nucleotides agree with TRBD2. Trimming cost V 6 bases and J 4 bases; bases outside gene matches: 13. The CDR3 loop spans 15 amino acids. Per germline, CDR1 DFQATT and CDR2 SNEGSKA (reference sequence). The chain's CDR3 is CSALGRGRGADTQYF. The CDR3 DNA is TGCAGTGCCCTGGGGCGCGGGAGAGGGGCAGATACGCAGTATTTT.

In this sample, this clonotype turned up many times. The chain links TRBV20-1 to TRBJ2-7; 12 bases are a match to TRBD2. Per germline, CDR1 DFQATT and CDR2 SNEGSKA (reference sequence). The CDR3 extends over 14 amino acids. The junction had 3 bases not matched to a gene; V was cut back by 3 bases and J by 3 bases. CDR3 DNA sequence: TGCAGTGCTAGCCGGACTAGCGGGAACTACGAGCAGTACTTC. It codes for CSASRTSGNYEQYF.

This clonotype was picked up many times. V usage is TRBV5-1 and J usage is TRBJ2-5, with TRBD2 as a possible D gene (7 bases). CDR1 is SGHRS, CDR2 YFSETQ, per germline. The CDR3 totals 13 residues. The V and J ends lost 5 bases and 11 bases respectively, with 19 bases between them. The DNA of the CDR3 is TGCGCCAGCAGTGACCCCCAGGGAGGGGGGCAGTACTTC. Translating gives CASSDPQGGGQYF.

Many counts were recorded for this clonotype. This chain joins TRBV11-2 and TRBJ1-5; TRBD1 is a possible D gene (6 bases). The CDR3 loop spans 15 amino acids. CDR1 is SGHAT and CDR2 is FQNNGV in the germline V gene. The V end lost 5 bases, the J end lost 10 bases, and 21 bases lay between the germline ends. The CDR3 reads CASSPKGDGTLPQHF. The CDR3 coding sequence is TGTGCCAGCAGCCCAAAAGGTGATGGGACACTCCCCCAGCATTTT.

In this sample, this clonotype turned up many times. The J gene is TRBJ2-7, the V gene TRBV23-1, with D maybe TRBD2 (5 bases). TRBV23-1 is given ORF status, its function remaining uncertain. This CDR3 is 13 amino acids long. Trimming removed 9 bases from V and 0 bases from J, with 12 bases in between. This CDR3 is CASDGISSYEQYF. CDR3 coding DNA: TGCGCCAGTGACGGGATTTCCTCCTACGAGCAGTACTTC.

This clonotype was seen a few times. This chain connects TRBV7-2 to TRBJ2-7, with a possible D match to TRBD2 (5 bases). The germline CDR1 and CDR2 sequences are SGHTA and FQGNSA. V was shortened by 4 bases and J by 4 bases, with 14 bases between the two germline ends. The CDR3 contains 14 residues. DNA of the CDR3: TGTGCCAGCAGCTATGCTCGGGAAGATTACGAGCAGTACTTC. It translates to CASSYAREDYEQYF. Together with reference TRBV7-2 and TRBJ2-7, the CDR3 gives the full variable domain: GAGVSQSPSNKVTEKGKDVELRCDPISGHTALYWYRQSLGQGLEFLIYFQGNSAPDKSGLPSDRFSAERTGGSVSTLTIQRTQQEDSAVYLCASSYAREDYEQYFGPGTRLTVT.

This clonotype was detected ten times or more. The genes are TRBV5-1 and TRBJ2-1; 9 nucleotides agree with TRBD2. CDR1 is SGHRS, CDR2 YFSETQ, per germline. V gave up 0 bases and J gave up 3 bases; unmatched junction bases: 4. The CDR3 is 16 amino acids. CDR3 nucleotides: TGCGCCAGCAGCTTGGAGGCTAGCGGGATCTACAATGAGCAGTTCTTC. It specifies CASSLEASGIYNEQFF.

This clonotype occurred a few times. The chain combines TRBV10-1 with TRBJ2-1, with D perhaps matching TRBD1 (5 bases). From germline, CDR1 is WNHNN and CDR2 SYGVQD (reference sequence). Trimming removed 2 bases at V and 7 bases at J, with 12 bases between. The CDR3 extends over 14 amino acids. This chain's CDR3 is CASSEPGKENEQFF. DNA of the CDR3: TGCGCCAGCAGTGAGCCAGGGAAGGAAAATGAGCAGTTCTTC.

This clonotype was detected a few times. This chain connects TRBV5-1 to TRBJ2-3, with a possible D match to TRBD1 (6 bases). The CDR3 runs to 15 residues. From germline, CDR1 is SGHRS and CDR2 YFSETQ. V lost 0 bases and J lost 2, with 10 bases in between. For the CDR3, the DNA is TGCGCCAGCAGCTTGGAGGCAGGGGACACAGATACGCAGTATTTT. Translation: CASSLEAGDTDTQYF.

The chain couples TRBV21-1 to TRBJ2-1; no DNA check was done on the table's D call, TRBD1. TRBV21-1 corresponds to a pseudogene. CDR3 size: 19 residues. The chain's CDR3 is CASLLGGSRFHSSYNEQFF. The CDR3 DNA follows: TGTGCCAGCCTGTTAGGGGGCTCCCGATTTCATAGCTCCTACAATGAGCAGTTCTTC.

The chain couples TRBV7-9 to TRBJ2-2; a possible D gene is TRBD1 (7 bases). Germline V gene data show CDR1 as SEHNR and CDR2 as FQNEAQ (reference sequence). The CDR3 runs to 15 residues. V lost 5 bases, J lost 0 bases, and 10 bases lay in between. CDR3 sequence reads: CASSGGTANTGELFF. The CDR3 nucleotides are TGTGCCAGCAGCGGGGGGACAGCGAACACCGGGGAGCTGTTTTTT.

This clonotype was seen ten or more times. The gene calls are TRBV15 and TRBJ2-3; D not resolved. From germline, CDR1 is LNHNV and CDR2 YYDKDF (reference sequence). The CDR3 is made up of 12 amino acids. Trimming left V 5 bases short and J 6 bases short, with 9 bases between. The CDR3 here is CATSVSSDTQYF. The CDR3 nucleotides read TGTGCCACCAGCGTCTCCTCTGATACGCAGTATTTT.

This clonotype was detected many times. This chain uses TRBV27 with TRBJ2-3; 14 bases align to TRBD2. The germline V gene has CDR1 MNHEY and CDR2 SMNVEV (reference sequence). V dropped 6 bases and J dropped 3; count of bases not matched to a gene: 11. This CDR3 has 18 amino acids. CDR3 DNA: TGTGCCAGCAGCCGAGGGACTAGCGGGGGAGGGGTAACAGATACGCAGTATTTT. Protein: CASSRGTSGGGVTDTQYF.

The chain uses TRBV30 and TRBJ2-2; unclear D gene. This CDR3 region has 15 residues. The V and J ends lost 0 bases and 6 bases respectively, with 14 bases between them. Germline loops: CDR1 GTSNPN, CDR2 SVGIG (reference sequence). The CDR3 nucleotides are TGTGCCTGGAGTGTCCTGGAGCCTGTATCCGGGGAGCTGTTTTTT. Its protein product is CAWSVLEPVSGELFF. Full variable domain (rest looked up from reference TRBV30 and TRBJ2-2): SQTIHQWPATLVQPVGSPLSLECTVEGTSNPNLYWYRQAAGRGLQLLFYSVGIGQISSEVPQNLSASRPQDRQFILSSKKLLLSDSGFYLCAWSVLEPVSGELFFGEGSRLTVL.

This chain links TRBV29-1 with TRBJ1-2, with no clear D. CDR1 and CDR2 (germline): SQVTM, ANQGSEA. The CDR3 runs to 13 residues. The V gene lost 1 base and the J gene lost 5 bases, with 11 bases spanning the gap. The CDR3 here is CSVEVRNYYGYTF. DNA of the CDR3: TGCAGCGTTGAAGTAAGGAACTATTATGGCTACACCTTC.

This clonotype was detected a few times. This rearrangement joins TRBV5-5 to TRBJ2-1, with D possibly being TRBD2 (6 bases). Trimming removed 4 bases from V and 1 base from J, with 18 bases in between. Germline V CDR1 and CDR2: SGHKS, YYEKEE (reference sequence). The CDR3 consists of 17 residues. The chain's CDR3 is CASSTPRRDASYNEQFF. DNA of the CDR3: TGTGCCAGCAGCACCCCTCGGCGGGATGCATCCTACAATGAGCAGTTCTTC.

In nucleotides, the CDR3 is TGTGCCAGCAGTTTATGGGCTAGCGGAATCACCTCCTACAATGAGCAGTTCTTC. This translates into CASSLWASGITSYNEQFF. V is TRBV27 and J is TRBJ2-1, with 7 bases identical to TRBD2. V dropped 1 base and J dropped 0; count of bases not matched to a gene: 9. Germline V CDR1 and CDR2: MNHEY, SMNVEV (reference sequence). CDR3 size: 18 residues.

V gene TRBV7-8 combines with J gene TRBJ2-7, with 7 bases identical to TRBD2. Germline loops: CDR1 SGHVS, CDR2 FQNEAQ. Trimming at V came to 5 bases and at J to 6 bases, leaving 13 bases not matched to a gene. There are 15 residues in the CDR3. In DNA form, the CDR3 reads TGTGCCAGCAGCCCGCCAGGAGGGAGGGCCACCGAGCAGTACTTC. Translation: CASSPPGGRATEQYF.

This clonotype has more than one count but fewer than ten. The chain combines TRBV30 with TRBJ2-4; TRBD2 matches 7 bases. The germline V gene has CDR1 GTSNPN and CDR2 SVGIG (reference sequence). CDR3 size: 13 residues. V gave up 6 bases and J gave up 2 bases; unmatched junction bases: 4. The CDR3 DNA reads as TGTGCCTGTGGGGGAGGGTCCAAAAACATTCAGTACTTC. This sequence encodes CACGGGSKNIQYF.

This chain's CDR3 is CSARGGTENEKLFF. The CDR3 DNA follows: TGCAGTGCTAGAGGGGGGACGGAGAATGAAAAACTGTTTTTT. The chain links TRBV20-1 to TRBJ1-4; D is possibly TRBD1 (5 bases). From germline, CDR1 is DFQATT and CDR2 SNEGSKA (reference sequence). Trimming pared 1 base from V and 5 bases from J, leaving 11 bases between. The CDR3 sequence is 14 residues long.

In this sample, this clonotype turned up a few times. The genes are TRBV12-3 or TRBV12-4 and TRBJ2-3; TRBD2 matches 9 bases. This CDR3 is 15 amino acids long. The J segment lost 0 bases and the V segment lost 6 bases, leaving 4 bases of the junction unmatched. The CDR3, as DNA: TGTGCCAGCAGCCCTAGCGGGATAAGCACAGATACGCAGTATTTT. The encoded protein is CASSPSGISTDTQYF.

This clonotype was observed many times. The CDR3 nucleotides are TGTGCCAGCAGCCCGGGCCGACGAAACACCATATATTTT. Its translation: CASSPGRRNTIYF. The chain links TRBV12-3 or TRBV12-4 to TRBJ1-3; D gene unclear. V shed 6 bases and J shed 5 bases, with 11 bases lying between them. This CDR3 spans 13 amino acids.

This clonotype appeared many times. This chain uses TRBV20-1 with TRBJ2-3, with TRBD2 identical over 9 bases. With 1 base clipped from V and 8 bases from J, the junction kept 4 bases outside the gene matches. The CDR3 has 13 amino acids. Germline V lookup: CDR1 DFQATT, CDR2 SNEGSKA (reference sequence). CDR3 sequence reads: CSARVAGVGTQYF. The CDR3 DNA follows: TGCAGTGCTAGAGTAGCGGGAGTGGGTACGCAGTATTTT.